One sample yielded the 11 T cell receptor beta chains listed below, sequenced in a study of shared clonotypes between healthy human individuals. In the naive CD8 group, cells lacked CD45RO and were positively selected for CCR7, so terminally differentiated effector memory CD45RA+ cells were left out. Measured with immunoSEQ multiplex PCR; TCRdb has only the in-frame clones, and not every one. This sample carries some 2.1 million clones, over 85% of them seen once, and the ten largest clones take approximately 1.2%. The sample consisted of naive CD8+ T cells sorted from blood. Receptors were obtained from a man younger than 30 in good health.

The CDR3 DNA reads as TGTGCCTGGAGTATTAGCAGCGTGGAGACCCAGTACTTC. It is translated as CAWSISSVETQYF. The rearrangement joins TRBV30 to TRBJ2-5; no firm D call. The CDR3 covers 13 residues. Germline CDR1 and CDR2: GTSNPN and SVGIG (reference sequence). The V gene lost 2 bases and the J gene lost 5 bases, with 12 bases spanning the gap.

V gene TRBV27 combines with J gene TRBJ1-1; D is undetermined. The V gene's germline CDR1 is MNHEY and CDR2 SMNVEV (reference sequence). Trimming stripped 4 bases from V and 4 bases from J, with 10 bases between. This CDR3 is built from 13 residues. The CDR3 nucleotides are TGTGCCAGCAGTTATGCGGGTCCCACTGAAGCTTTCTTT. Amino acid sequence: CASSYAGPTEAFF.

The V call is TRBV4-1, the J call TRBJ2-7, with TRBD2 as a possible D gene (6 bases). The V end lost 6 bases, the J end lost 6 bases, and 18 bases lay between the germline ends. The CDR3 length is 14 residues. CDR1 MGHRA and CDR2 YSYEKL come from the germline V gene. The CDR3 region is CASSVPGGRSEQYF. The DNA of the CDR3 is TGCGCCAGCAGTGTCCCTGGGGGGAGGTCCGAGCAGTACTTC.

The chain couples TRBV6-5 to TRBJ1-1; no definite D call. The CDR3 runs 14 residues. V lost 8 bases and J lost 5, with 18 bases in between. Germline V gene sequence: CDR1 MNHEY, CDR2 SVGAGI. The CDR3 DNA follows: TGTGCCAGCCAAACCCAAGCAGTAACAACTGAAGCTTTCTTT. This translates into CASQTQAVTTEAFF.

The chain is built from TRBV2 and TRBJ2-7; 9 bases agree with TRBD2. Trimming took 3 bases from V and 4 from J; bases not matched to a gene: 7. The CDR3 is 15 amino acids. Germline CDR1 is SNHLY and CDR2 is FYNNEI. CDR3 in DNA: TGTGCCAGCAGTGATTTAGCGGGAGTTCGTTACGAGCAGTACTTC. This sequence encodes CASSDLAGVRYEQYF. The full variable domain, completed using reference TRBV2 and TRBJ2-7, is EPEVTQTPSHQVTQMGQEVILRCVPISNHLYFYWYRQILGQKVEFLVSFYNNEISEKSEIFDDQFSVERPDGSNFTLKIRSTKLEDSAMYFCASSDLAGVRYEQYFGPGTRLTVT.

This rearrangement joins TRBV14 to TRBJ2-1; D remains unclear. V lost 2 bases and J 1 base, leaving 12 bases between the germline ends. In germline, CDR1 is SGHDN, CDR2 FVKESK. The CDR3 is made up of 16 amino acids. CDR3 sequence (DNA): TGTGCCAGCAGCCAAACCTCAAGTCCTTCCTACAATGAGCAGTTCTTC. Its translation is CASSQTSSPSYNEQFF.

In the case of this clone: Its ends do not fully match the called genes, so a read error is possible. The chain has TRBV7-7 and TRBJ2-1; D possibly corresponds to TRBD2 (6 bases). Germline CDR1 is SSHAT and CDR2 is FNYEAQ (reference sequence). The CDR3 runs 15 residues. CDR3 nucleotide sequence: TGTGCTAGCAGCTTAGCGGACGGGGGCTACAATGAGCAGTTCTTC. Amino acid sequence: CASSLADGGYNEQFF.

The chain recombines TRBV18 with TRBJ2-1, with TRBD2 identical over 9 bases. The ends lost 2 bases at V and 3 bases at J; junction bases unmatched: 8. The CDR3 has 17 residues. Germline values: CDR1 KGHSH, CDR2 LQKENI. The CDR3 sequence is CASSPVLAGSVYNEQFF. CDR3 in DNA: TGTGCCAGCTCACCAGTCCTAGCGGGATCTGTCTACAATGAGCAGTTCTTC.

CDR3: CASSQDRGEGYGYTF. The CDR3 region has the DNA TGCGCCAGCAGCCAAGATAGGGGAGAGGGCTATGGCTACACCTTC. The chain is built from TRBV4-1 and TRBJ1-2, with D possibly being TRBD1 (5 bases). The germline V and J ends were trimmed by 0 bases and 4 bases, with 12 bases remaining between them. Germline-derived CDR1 and CDR2 are MGHRA and YSYEKL. CDR3 size: 15 residues.

V and J are TRBV5-8 and TRBJ1-2; the D gene is possibly TRBD1 (5 bases). The CDR3 is 13 residues long. Per the germline V gene, CDR1 is SGHTS and CDR2 is YDEGEE. Trimming left V 4 bases short and J 2 bases short, with 9 bases between. The CDR3 nucleotides read TGTGCCAGCAGCGCCGGGGGGAACTATGGCTACACCTTC. Its translation: CASSAGGNYGYTF.

CDR3 in DNA: TGTGCCAGCAGTTTAACGAGCTCCTACAATGAGCAGTTCTTC. Protein: CASSLTSSYNEQFF. The chain employs TRBV28 and TRBJ2-1; the D is unclear. V was cut by 2 bases and J by 0 bases, with 5 bases left in between. The CDR3 loop spans 14 amino acids. Germline V gives CDR1 MDHEN, CDR2 SYDVKM.